The 19 T cell receptor beta chains listed next were all sequenced from one sample in a study of OX40 agonist ivuxolimab in advanced cancers. The repertoire was sequenced with immunoSEQ multiplex PCR; TCRdb's copy has only in-frame clones and lacks some. This sample has tens of thousands of clones, with 90% to 95% found just once. The source was CD4+ or CD8+ T cells sorted from blood, collected in a trial of the OX40 agonist ivuxolimab. Receptor source: an adult with an advanced solid tumor such as melanoma, head and neck, liver or kidney cancer.

V is TRBV5-1 and J is TRBJ1-5; no firm D call. The CDR3 spans 16 residues. Between the trimmed V and J ends, which lost 3 bases and 1 base, there was a span of 14 bases. CDR1 is SGHRS and CDR2 is YFSETQ in the germline V gene. The DNA of the CDR3 is TGCGCCAGCAGCTCGACGAGGAGCATCAGCAATCAGCCCCAGCATTTT. Its protein is CASSSTRSISNQPQHF.

The chain combines TRBV5-1 with TRBJ2-2; D is perhaps TRBD1 (5 bases). This CDR3 is built from 15 residues. The V end lost 0 bases, the J end lost 1 base, and 7 bases lay between the germline ends. Germline CDR1 and CDR2: SGHRS and YFSETQ. CDR3 region: CASSLVGENTGELFF. DNA for the CDR3: TGCGCCAGCAGCTTGGTAGGGGAGAACACCGGGGAGCTGTTTTTT.

The V and J genes are TRBV15 and TRBJ1-2; no firm D call. Between the trimmed V and J ends, which lost 5 bases and 2 bases, there was a span of 18 bases. The CDR3 runs to 16 residues. Germline V lookup: CDR1 LNHNV, CDR2 YYDKDF (reference sequence). CDR3 bases: TGTGCCACCAGCCCTATTAGTGCGTCCGTCAACTATGGCTACACCTTC. Encoded protein: CATSPISASVNYGYTF.

To note about this clone: Given a far larger clone just one base away, this is likely a sequencing read error. Other DNA sequences in this sample translate to the same CDR3. The rearrangement links TRBV7-6 to TRBJ2-1; D uncertain. There are 11 residues in the CDR3. Trimming pared 1 base from V and 6 bases from J, leaving 1 base between. Germline V lookup: CDR1 SGHVS, CDR2 FNYEAQ. CDR3 coding DNA: TGTGCCAGCAGCTTAGGCAATGAGCAGTTCTTC. Translated: CASSLGNEQFF.

The rearrangement links TRBV15 to TRBJ1-3, with 7 bases that match TRBD1. Germline values: CDR1 LNHNV, CDR2 YYDKDF (reference sequence). Germline trimming cut 1 base from V and 1 base from J; bases unmatched to any gene: 1. There are 15 residues in the CDR3. CDR3 nucleotides: TGTGCCACCAGCAGAGTACAGGGGTCTGGAAACACCATATATTTT. It translates to CATSRVQGSGNTIYF.

V gene TRBV7-9 combines with J gene TRBJ2-7; D is unresolved. V lost 2 bases, J lost 2 bases, and 10 bases lay in between. CDR1 SEHNR and CDR2 FQNEAQ come from the germline V gene (reference sequence). The CDR3 has 14 amino acids. The CDR3 is CASSLPLSAYEQYF. The CDR3 DNA sequence: TGTGCCAGCAGCTTACCTCTCAGCGCCTACGAGCAGTACTTC.

The rearrangement joins TRBV10-3 to TRBJ2-5; 7 bases line up with TRBD2. Trimming at V came to 0 bases and at J to 0 bases, leaving 4 bases not matched to a gene. Germline CDR1 is ENHRY and CDR2 is SYGVKD. The CDR3 runs to 16 residues. The CDR3: CAISESSGANQETQYF. The DNA of the CDR3 is TGTGCCATCAGTGAGTCAAGCGGGGCGAACCAAGAGACCCAGTACTTC.

The chain combines TRBV5-6 with TRBJ1-3, with 7 nucleotides matching TRBD1. V lost 2 bases to trimming and J lost 3 bases; unmatched junction nucleotides: 5. CDR3 length: 15 residues. Germline V CDR1 and CDR2: SGHDT, YYEEEE. CDR3 sequence: CASSFSQGLGNTIYF. Here the CDR3 DNA reads TGTGCCAGCAGCTTTTCACAGGGGCTTGGAAACACCATATATTTT.

The V call is TRBV15, the J call TRBJ1-1, with D uncertain. Trimming cost V 5 bases and J 4 bases, with 11 bases left between them. Germline lookup yields CDR1 LNHNV and CDR2 YYDKDF (reference sequence). The CDR3 length is 13 residues. CDR3 loop: CATSYLMSTEAFF. CDR3 bases: TGTGCCACCAGCTATCTTATGAGCACTGAAGCTTTCTTT.

This chain connects TRBV9 to TRBJ1-5; D gene ambiguous. V was cut by 0 bases and J by 5 bases, with 6 bases left in between. Germline CDR1 SGDLS, CDR2 YYNGEE. This CDR3 is 13 amino acids long. CDR3 sequence reads: CASSVGWDQPQHF. As DNA, the CDR3 is TGTGCCAGCAGCGTAGGTTGGGATCAGCCCCAGCATTTT.

This chain joins TRBV30 and TRBJ1-1, with unresolved D. Trimming pared 0 bases from V and 4 bases from J, leaving 6 bases between. CDR3 length: 12 amino acids. The germline V gene encodes CDR1 GTSNPN and CDR2 SVGIG (reference sequence). The CDR3: CAWSVTVTEAFF. CDR3 sequence (DNA): TGTGCCTGGAGTGTAACGGTCACTGAAGCTTTCTTT. The entire variable domain, with the rest obtained from reference TRBV30 and TRBJ1-1, is as follows: SQTIHQWPATLVQPVGSPLSLECTVEGTSNPNLYWYRQAAGRGLQLLFYSVGIGQISSEVPQNLSASRPQDRQFILSSKKLLLSDSGFYLCAWSVTVTEAFFGQGTRLTVV.

The chain combines TRBV5-6 with TRBJ1-2; no firm D call. Germline V gene data show CDR1 as SGHDT and CDR2 as YYEEEE. Trimming shortened V by 2 bases and J by 5 bases, and 7 bases separated the two germline ends. The CDR3 length is 12 residues. The CDR3 is CASSLYGYGYTF. The DNA for the CDR3 is TGTGCCAGCAGCTTATATGGATATGGCTACACCTTC.

This clone appeared a single time. J is TRBJ2-7 and V is TRBV7-9; 11 bases agree with TRBD1. The germline V gene encodes CDR1 SEHNR and CDR2 FQNEAQ (reference sequence). The V and J ends lost 4 bases and 4 bases, in that order; junction bases with no gene match: 6. This CDR3 is 15 amino acids long. This CDR3 is CASSSNRDRGYEQYF. The CDR3 DNA sequence: TGTGCCAGCAGCTCCAACCGGGACAGGGGGTACGAGCAGTACTTC.

The V gene is TRBV5-1, the J gene TRBJ2-1; D is unclear. Germline V gene data show CDR1 as SGHRS and CDR2 as YFSETQ. The CDR3 consists of 11 residues. V was clipped by 2 bases and J by 8 bases, with 5 bases between them. The CDR3 DNA reads TGCGCCAGCAGCTTCGTAGATGAGCAGTTCTTC. This sequence encodes CASSFVDEQFF. The full variable domain, with the rest looked up from reference TRBV5-1 and TRBJ2-1, is KAGVTQTPRYLIKTRGQQVTLSCSPISGHRSVSWYQQTPGQGLQFLFEYFSETQRNKGNFPGRFSGRQFSNSRSEMNVSTLELGDSALYLCASSFVDEQFFGPGTRLTVL.

This chain connects TRBV7-9 to TRBJ2-5; D is ambiguous. CDR1 is SEHNR, CDR2 FQNEAQ, per germline (reference sequence). The CDR3 totals 11 residues. The V end was cut by 3 bases, the J end by 5 bases, with 4 bases between. DNA of the CDR3: TGTGCCAGCAGCTTGATGGAGACCCAGTACTTC. Translated, it gives CASSLMETQYF.

This rearrangement joins TRBV27 to TRBJ1-2; D call uncertain. The germline gives CDR1 MNHEY, CDR2 SMNVEV (reference sequence). V shed 0 bases and J shed 5 bases, with 13 bases lying between them. This CDR3 has 15 residues. CDR3 sequence reads: CASSLSPTNEYGYTF. For the CDR3, the DNA is TGTGCCAGCAGTTTATCGCCAACGAACGAATATGGCTACACCTTC.

The rearrangement joins TRBV28 to TRBJ2-3; 12 bases fit TRBD2. CDR1 and CDR2 from the germline V gene are MDHEN and SYDVKM. Losses at the gene ends were 6 bases for V and 5 bases for J; bases not matched to a gene: 6. CDR3 size: 15 residues. The CDR3 region has the DNA TGTGCCAGCAGCCTGACTAGCGGGGGAATAGATACGCAGTATTTT. Its protein product is CASSLTSGGIDTQYF.

The chain is built from TRBV13 and TRBJ2-5; tentatively, D is TRBD1 (7 bases). Germline values: CDR1 PRHDT, CDR2 FYEKMQ (reference sequence). The CDR3 has 15 amino acids. V lost 4 bases to trimming and J lost 7 bases, with 19 bases between them. The CDR3 bases are TGTGCCAGCAGCTCCTCAGGGGGGACCATAAGGACCCAGTACTTC. Its protein product is CASSSSGGTIRTQYF.

This clone has just one count. The V call is TRBV6-1, the J call TRBJ2-7; D gene unclear. Germline CDR1 reads MNHNS; CDR2 reads SASEGT. This CDR3 has 14 residues. V dropped 0 bases and J dropped 2 bases, with 8 bases sitting between them. The CDR3 region is CASSEAIGPYEQYF. The CDR3 nucleotides are TGTGCCAGCAGTGAAGCGATCGGTCCCTACGAGCAGTACTTC.